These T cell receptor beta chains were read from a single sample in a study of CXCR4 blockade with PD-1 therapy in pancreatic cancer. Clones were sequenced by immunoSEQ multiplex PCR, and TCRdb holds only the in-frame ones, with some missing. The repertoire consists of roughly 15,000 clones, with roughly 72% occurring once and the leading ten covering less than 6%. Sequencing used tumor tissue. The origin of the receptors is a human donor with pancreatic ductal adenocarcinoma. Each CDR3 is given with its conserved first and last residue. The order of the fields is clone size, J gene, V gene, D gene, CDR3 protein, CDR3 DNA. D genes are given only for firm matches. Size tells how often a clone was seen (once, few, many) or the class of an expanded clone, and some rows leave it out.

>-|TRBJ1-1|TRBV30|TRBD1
CAWSVRRGKDRTEAFF
TGTGCCTGGAGTGTACGCAGGGGGAAGGATCGCACTGAAGCTTTCTTT
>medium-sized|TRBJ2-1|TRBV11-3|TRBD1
CASSLGPRGHNEQFF
TGTGCCAGCAGCTTAGGGCCCAGGGGGCACAATGAGCAGTTCTTC
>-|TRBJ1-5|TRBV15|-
CATSREAGAGNQPQHF
TGTGCCACCAGCAGAGAAGCGGGTGCGGGCAATCAGCCCCAGCATTTT
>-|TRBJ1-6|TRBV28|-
CASSLKTQAYNSPLHF
TGTGCCAGCAGTTTAAAGACCCAGGCTTATAATTCACCCCTCCACTTT
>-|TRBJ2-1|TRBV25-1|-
CASSERPGSYNEQFF
TGTGCCAGCAGTGAACGACCCGGCTCCTACAATGAGCAGTTCTTC
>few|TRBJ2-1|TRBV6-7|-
CASSYSILVPEQFF
TGTGCCAGCAGTTACTCGATACTGGTACCTGAGCAGTTCTTC
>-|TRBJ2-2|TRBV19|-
CASSIAQQTGELFF
TGTGCCAGTAGTATTGCACAGCAAACCGGGGAGCTGTTTTTT
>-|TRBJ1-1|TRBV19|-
CASSLRETEAFF
TGTGCCAGTAGTCTCAGGGAGACTGAAGCTTTCTTT
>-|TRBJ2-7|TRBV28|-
CASTGSFPYEQYF
TGTGCCAGCACGGGCAGTTTCCCATACGAGCAGTACTTC
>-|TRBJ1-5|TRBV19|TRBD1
CATSRGRGQPQHF
TGTGCCACCTCCAGGGGGCGCGGACAGCCCCAGCATTTT
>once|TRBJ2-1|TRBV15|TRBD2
CATSTLFSGGSYNEQFF
TGTGCCACCAGCACGCTCTTTAGCGGGGGCTCCTACAATGAGCAGTTCTTC
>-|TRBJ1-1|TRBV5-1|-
CASSLGLGGKGNTEAFF
TGCGCCAGCAGCTTAGGTTTGGGAGGGAAGGGGAACACTGAAGCTTTCTTT
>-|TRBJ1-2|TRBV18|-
CASSPEITGSWGYTF
TGTGCCAGCTCACCGGAGATAACAGGGTCTTGGGGCTACACCTTC
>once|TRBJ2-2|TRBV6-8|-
CASTAGAGVTGELFF
TGTGCCAGCACCGCGGGGGCCGGCGTCACCGGGGAGCTGTTTTTT
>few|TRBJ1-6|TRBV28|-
CASSSDGNSPLHF
TGTGCCAGCAGCTCCGACGGGAATTCACCCCTCCACTTT
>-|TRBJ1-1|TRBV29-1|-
CSVAGRVGTEAFF
TGCAGCGTTGCCGGGAGGGTGGGCACTGAAGCTTTCTTT
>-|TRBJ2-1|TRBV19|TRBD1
CASSTGTGYNEQFF
TGTGCCAGTAGTACCGGGACAGGTTACAATGAGCAGTTCTTC
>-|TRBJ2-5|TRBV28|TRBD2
CASSFLAGRETQYF
TGTGCCAGCAGTTTCTTAGCGGGAAGAGAGACCCAGTACTTC
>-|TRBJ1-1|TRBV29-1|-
CSVAQTENTEAFF
TGCAGCGTCGCCCAGACGGAAAACACTGAAGCTTTCTTT
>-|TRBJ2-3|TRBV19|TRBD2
CASSIDPGGTDTQYF
TGTGCCAGTAGTATAGACCCGGGAGGGACAGATACGCAGTATTTT
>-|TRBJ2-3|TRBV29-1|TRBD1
CSVEDWGTAFTDTQYF
TGCAGCGTTGAAGATTGGGGGACAGCCTTCACAGATACGCAGTATTTT
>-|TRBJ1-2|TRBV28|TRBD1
CASSSPETGGRDYGYTF
TGTGCCAGCAGTTCCCCCGAGACAGGGGGGAGAGACTATGGCTACACCTTC
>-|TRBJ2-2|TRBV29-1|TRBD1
CSVLPPGQASGELFF
TGCAGCGTTCTCCCGCCCGGACAGGCCTCCGGGGAGCTGTTTTTT
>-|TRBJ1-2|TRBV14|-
CASSPSGYGYTF
TGTGCCAGCAGCCCCTCCGGGTATGGCTACACCTTC
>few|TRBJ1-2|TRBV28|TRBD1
CASSLGTGANHF
TGTGCCAGCAGTTTAGGGACAGGGGCCAACCATTTC
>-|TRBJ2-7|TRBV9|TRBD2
CASGRERAYEQYF
TGTGCTAGCGGGAGGGAAAGGGCCTACGAGCAGTACTTC
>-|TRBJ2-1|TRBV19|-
CASSTPADLNEQFF
TGTGCCAGTAGTACCCCGGCCGACCTTAATGAGCAGTTCTTC
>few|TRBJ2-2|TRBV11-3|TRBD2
CASSLERGTGELFF
TGTGCCAGCAGCCTAGAGCGGGGCACCGGGGAGCTGTTTTTT